This TCR beta chain was sequenced during a study of CXCR3-negative and CXCR3-positive naive CD8 T cells. Study background: Collectively, the libraries yielded about 140 million TRB reads in total, at about 1.5 +/- 0.3 million per library.

With respect to this clonotype: Its specificity is not known.

Study-level points and caveats: Diversity in memory CD8+ cells fell much lower than the comparably high levels seen in both naive subsets. Within a donor, both naive subsets shared TRBV-TRBJ usage, unlike memory cells. Compared with CXCR3-negative naive cells, CXCR3-positive naive cells showed more hydrophobic TRB CDR3s.

Germline lookup yields CDR1 SGHAT and CDR2 FQDESV (reference sequence). This CDR3 comprises 15 residues. UMI labels and 5' RACE were used to prepare the TRB cDNA libraries. TCRdb re-called the 5' RACE reads, yielding one record per CDR3 amino acid sequence without DNA. Its table records about 110,000 distinct CDR3 sequences. All CD8+ T cell subsets were sorted in triplicate at fewer than 350,000 cells each. The sequenced sample consisted of naive CXCR3+ CD8+ T cells from blood. Subset indicated: CD45RO-CCR7+CD27+CD95- naive CD8+ T cells expressing CXCR3 (TNR3+). The source of this sequence is a human donor in good health. Some clones in this sample may be carry-over from other donors' samples. V gene TRBV11-1 combines with J gene TRBJ2-1; TCRdb gives TRBD1 as the D gene, but with no DNA this cannot be confirmed. CDR3 sequence reads: CASSLEWQGWDEQFF.